The 19 T cell receptor beta chains below come from one sample, sequenced in a study of identical twins (dated by TCRdb to about 2016). Libraries came from 5' RACE. Sequencing took place on an Illumina HiSeq 2000. The public sequencing data were trimmed at Q25 with fastp and processed into clonotypes with MiXCR by TCRdb, which kept only in-frame beta chains. A single entry per CDR3 protein holds the most common genes and DNA from its merged rows. This sample comprises around 280,000 distinct CDR3 sequences, less than 9% of them detected only once. Clones ranked in the top ten supply 2.1% of the sample. The same data also contributed to another study, on yellow fever vaccine responses in identical twins.

Sample: memory (CD45RO+) T cells sorted from blood. The cell subset or site label for this specimen denotes: CD45RO+ enriched T cells. These receptor sequences come from a woman between 18 and 29 years old in good health.

This clonotype came up many times. This chain joins TRBV6-6 and TRBJ2-3; D unclear. The V gene lost 6 bases and the J gene lost 4 bases, with 11 bases spanning the gap. The CDR3 runs to 13 residues. Germline-derived CDR1 and CDR2 are MNHNY and SVGAGI (reference sequence). CDR3 coding DNA: TGTGCCAGCAGCCAGAAATTCGCAGATACGCAGTATTTT. Its translation: CASSQKFADTQYF.

This clonotype was seen at least ten times. V is TRBV5-1 and J is TRBJ2-2, with 12 nucleotides matching TRBD1. V lost 3 bases to trimming and J lost 10 bases; unmatched junction nucleotides: 7. The CDR3 is made up of 15 amino acids. CDR1 is SGHRS and CDR2 is YFSETQ in the germline V gene. The CDR3 DNA sequence: TGCGCCAGCAGCTCTGGGACAGGGGGCGTCGAGGAGCTGTTTTTT. It codes for CASSSGTGGVEELFF.

About this clonotype: The junction and the germline gene differ at one end; a read error may be behind it. The chain couples TRBV6-1 to TRBJ2-7; tentative D call: TRBD1 (6 bases). CDR3 length equals 15 residues. The germline gives CDR1 MNHNS, CDR2 SASEGT. CDR3 sequence reads: CASSGPSNRAGEQCF. Written as DNA, the CDR3 is TGTGCCAGCAGTGGACCCTCTAACAGGGCTGGCGAGCAGTGCTTC.

The sample holds many counts of this clonotype. J is TRBJ2-2 and V is TRBV7-9; 7 bases match TRBD1. This CDR3 has 15 residues. The V segment lost 5 bases and the J segment 0 bases; nucleotides outside the gene matches: 3. Germline CDR1 is SEHNR and CDR2 is FQNEAQ (reference sequence). The CDR3 DNA follows: TGTGCCAGCAGCCCGGGGACAGCGAACACCGGGGAGCTGTTTTTT. Translation gives CASSPGTANTGELFF.

This chain uses TRBV19 with TRBJ2-5, with D tentatively TRBD1 (6 bases). V lost 2 bases, J lost 5 bases, and 9 bases lay in between. This CDR3 is 13 amino acids long. CDR1 LNHDA and CDR2 SQIVND come from the germline V gene (reference sequence). The CDR3 loop is CASSINREETQYF. In DNA, the CDR3 is TGTGCCAGTAGTATAAACAGGGAGGAGACCCAGTACTTC. Variable domain in full (rest from reference TRBV19 and TRBJ2-5): DGGITQSPKYLFRKEGQNVTLSCEQNLNHDAMYWYRQDPGQGLRLIYYSQIVNDFQKGDIAEGYSVSREKKESFPLTVTSAQKNPTAFYLCASSINREETQYFGPGTRLLVL.

This clonotype has a handful of counts. The genes are TRBV13 and TRBJ2-3; the D is unclear. With 7 bases removed from V and 3 bases from J, the gap between germline ends came to 14 bases. Germline loops: CDR1 PRHDT, CDR2 FYEKMQ (reference sequence). This CDR3 comprises 14 residues. The CDR3 sequence is CASTTKYRTDTQYF. The CDR3 DNA sequence: TGTGCCAGCACCACCAAGTACCGGACAGATACGCAGTATTTT.

In its sample, this clonotype was seen many times. V and J are TRBV7-8 and TRBJ2-2; TRBD1 aligns across 8 bases. Germline CDR1 and CDR2: SGHVS and FQNEAQ. The V segment lost 5 bases and the J segment 6 bases; nucleotides outside the gene matches: 5. This CDR3 has 14 amino acids. CDR3 sequence: CASSPQGAAGELFF. The CDR3 DNA sequence: TGTGCCAGCAGCCCCCAGGGGGCTGCCGGGGAGCTGTTTTTT.

This clonotype was observed at least ten times. V usage is TRBV24-1 and J usage is TRBJ2-1; D is possibly TRBD1 (6 bases). Germline V gene data show CDR1 as KGHDR and CDR2 as SFDVKD. The CDR3 totals 15 residues. V was trimmed by 0 bases and J by 4 bases, leaving 9 bases between them. The CDR3 region is CATSDLDTGYNEQFF. CDR3 DNA: TGTGCCACCAGTGATTTGGATACAGGGTACAATGAGCAGTTCTTC.

This clonotype was counted only a few times. The chain couples TRBV5-1 to TRBJ1-2, with 7 bases that match TRBD1. In germline, CDR1 is SGHRS, CDR2 YFSETQ. Trimming took 4 bases from V and 2 from J; bases not matched to a gene: 5. The CDR3 runs 14 residues. Written as DNA, the CDR3 is TGCGCCAGCAGCAAAACGGGACAGAACTATGGCTACACCTTC. Translated: CASSKTGQNYGYTF.

This clonotype has a count of ten or more. The V and J genes are TRBV3-1 and TRBJ2-3, with TRBD2 identical over 7 bases. Unmatched junction bases numbered 0, after V lost 3 bases and J lost 0 bases. This CDR3 has 14 residues. CDR1 LGHDT and CDR2 YNNKEL come from the germline V gene (reference sequence). In DNA, the CDR3 is TGTGCCAGCAGCCAGCGGGGGAGCACAGATACGCAGTATTTT. Protein sequence: CASSQRGSTDTQYF.

In this sample, this clonotype turned up a few times. The chain employs TRBV6-1 and TRBJ2-5; no clear D. From germline, CDR1 is MNHNS and CDR2 SASEGT. V was trimmed by 6 bases and J by 5 bases, leaving 10 bases between them. This CDR3 comprises 12 residues. The CDR3 loop reads CASRSDGETQYF. The CDR3 region has the DNA TGTGCCAGCAGGTCGGACGGCGAGACCCAGTACTTC.

This clonotype was seen repeatedly, ten times or more. The V gene is TRBV7-9, the J gene TRBJ1-6, with D unclear. V was pared by 3 bases and J by 8 bases, with 11 bases between. Germline V gives CDR1 SEHNR, CDR2 FQNEAQ (reference sequence). The CDR3 runs 14 residues. Here the CDR3 reads CASSFNTRDSPLHF. The CDR3, as DNA: TGTGCCAGCAGCTTCAATACAAGGGATTCACCCCTCCACTTT.

This clonotype was recorded many times. The V gene is TRBV28, the J gene TRBJ2-7; 10 bases fit TRBD2. CDR1 MDHEN and CDR2 SYDVKM come from the germline V gene. Trimming took 4 bases from V and 2 from J; bases not matched to a gene: 8. The CDR3 totals 16 residues. The CDR3: CASSYASGGPTYEQYV. The CDR3 DNA reads as TGTGCCAGCAGTTACGCTAGCGGGGGCCCCACCTACGAGCAGTACGTC.

The genes are TRBV5-1 and TRBJ2-3, with a tentative D call TRBD1 (6 bases). Germline-derived CDR1 and CDR2 are SGHRS and YFSETQ. Deletions cut 3 bases from V and 3 bases from J, with 17 bases between. The length of the CDR3 is 16 residues. The CDR3 protein is CASSSRPGQITDTQYF. CDR3 DNA: TGCGCCAGCAGCTCACGTCCGGGACAAATAACAGATACGCAGTATTTT.

This clonotype was seen a few times. This chain's CDR3 is CASSQDLKTQYF. The CDR3 region has the DNA TGTGCCAGCAGCCAAGATTTGAAGACCCAGTACTTC. The chain carries TRBV3-1 and TRBJ2-5; D remains ambiguous. Trimming took 0 bases from V and 6 from J, leaving 5 bases between them. This CDR3 is 12 amino acids long. Germline assignment: CDR1 LGHDT and CDR2 YNNKEL (reference sequence).

The chain joins TRBV12-3 or TRBV12-4 to TRBJ1-2; 9 positions match TRBD1. This CDR3 spans 13 amino acids. The J segment lost 4 bases and the V segment lost 5 bases, leaving 2 bases of the junction unmatched. The CDR3 loop reads CASSTGGGYGYTF. Written as DNA, the CDR3 is TGTGCCAGCAGTACAGGGGGCGGCTATGGCTACACCTTC.

This clonotype was observed at least ten times. The genes are TRBV5-1 and TRBJ2-5; D ambiguous. V lost 0 bases to trimming and J lost 0 bases, with 3 bases between them. The CDR3 has 13 residues. Per the germline V gene, CDR1 is SGHRS and CDR2 is YFSETQ. The CDR3 is CASSLDHQETQYF. The CDR3 bases are TGCGCCAGCAGCTTGGACCACCAAGAGACCCAGTACTTC.

This clonotype appeared many times. V gene TRBV5-1 combines with J gene TRBJ2-1, with TRBD2 identical over 7 bases. This CDR3 contains 15 residues. Germline V gene sequence: CDR1 SGHRS, CDR2 YFSETQ. V was pared by 0 bases and J by 6 bases, with 6 bases of the junction left unmatched. The DNA for the CDR3 is TGCGCCAGCAGCTTGGTGGCGGGGGATGTCAATGAGCAGTTCTTC. Encoded protein: CASSLVAGDVNEQFF.

This clonotype was observed a few times. The chain combines TRBV5-1 with TRBJ1-1; 7 nucleotides match TRBD1. Looked up from germline, CDR1 is SGHRS and CDR2 is YFSETQ. This CDR3 is built from 15 residues. The V and J ends lost 5 bases and 0 bases, in that order; junction bases with no gene match: 7. CDR3 protein: CASSWDREMNTEAFF. CDR3 sequence (DNA): TGCGCCAGCAGTTGGGACAGAGAGATGAACACTGAAGCTTTCTTT.